One sample yielded the 8 T cell receptor beta chains listed below, sequenced in a study of breast tumors, draining lymph nodes, adjacent tissues. TCRdb re-analysed the multiplex PCR reads in MiXCR, keeping a single row per CDR3 protein. The sample lists some 15,000 distinct CDR3 sequences, around half occurring once. Sample: tumor-adjacent breast tissue. The receptors stem from a female donor with breast cancer. Some clones in this sample may be carry-over from other donors' samples.

This clonotype was seen at least ten times. V usage is TRBV9 and J usage is TRBJ2-1; the D gene is possibly TRBD2 (6 bases). Germline loops: CDR1 SGDLS, CDR2 YYNGEE. This CDR3 is built from 14 residues. V was cut by 0 bases and J by 8 bases, with 12 bases left in between. The CDR3 sequence is CASSVAGGTYEQFF. The CDR3 DNA reads as TGTGCCAGCAGCGTAGCGGGCGGGACCTATGAGCAGTTCTTC.

This clonotype was detected ten times or more. This chain joins TRBV18 and TRBJ2-5; TRBD1 aligns across 7 bases. From germline, CDR1 is KGHSH and CDR2 LQKENI. V shed 2 bases and J 5 bases; nucleotides not matched to a gene: 2. The CDR3 is made up of 13 amino acids. CDR3 in DNA: TGTGCCAGCTCACCAAGGGGGCAGGAGACCCAGTACTTC. The encoded protein is CASSPRGQETQYF.

By share, this clonotype counts as medium-sized. The rearrangement joins TRBV10-3 to TRBJ2-3; 13 bases are shared with TRBD2. The germline gives CDR1 ENHRY, CDR2 SYGVKD. J lost 3 bases, V lost 6 bases, and 6 bases had no gene match. CDR3 length: 16 residues. CDR3 DNA sequence: TGTGCCATCAGAGCCTTGACTAGCGGGAGGACAGATACGCAGTATTTT. Translating it yields CAIRALTSGRTDTQYF.

This clonotype is medium-sized in the sample. This sequence joins TRBV2 and TRBJ2-5, with 8 positions matching TRBD1. The germline CDR1 and CDR2 sequences are SNHLY and FYNNEI. This CDR3 region has 15 residues. J lost 1 base, V lost 7 bases, and 8 bases had no gene match. The CDR3 nucleotides read TGTGCCAGCACCTCAATGGGACAGGCCCAAGAGACCCAGTACTTC. This encodes CASTSMGQAQETQYF.

This clonotype was seen ten or more times. V is TRBV9 and J is TRBJ1-1; D is undetermined. The CDR3 runs to 12 residues. Germline lookup yields CDR1 SGDLS and CDR2 YYNGEE. Trimming pared 2 bases from V and 2 bases from J, leaving 4 bases between. The CDR3 is CASSVANTEAFF. The CDR3 coding sequence is TGTGCCAGCAGCGTCGCTAACACTGAAGCTTTCTTT.

There are a few counts of this clonotype. This chain joins TRBV9 and TRBJ2-3, with 11 bases aligning to TRBD2. The CDR3 runs to 14 residues. V shed 3 bases and J 6 bases; nucleotides not matched to a gene: 3. CDR1 is SGDLS, CDR2 YYNGEE, per germline. CDR3 DNA sequence: TGTGCCAGCAGCGGTGGGACTAGCGGTGATACGCAGTATTTT. Its translation: CASSGGTSGDTQYF. The whole variable domain, remainder taken from reference TRBV9 and TRBJ2-3, is DSGVTQTPKHLITATGQRVTLRCSPRSGDLSVYWYQQSLDQGLQFLIQYYNGEERAKGNILERFSAQQFPDLHSELNLSSLELGDSALYFCASSGGTSGDTQYFGPGTRLTVL.

This clonotype was counted at least ten times. This chain uses TRBV19 with TRBJ2-1; D not resolved. The CDR3 is made up of 14 amino acids. Germline values: CDR1 LNHDA, CDR2 SQIVND (reference sequence). Between the trimmed V and J ends, which lost 3 bases and 7 bases, there was a span of 13 bases. The CDR3 loop reads CASSMKGLGNEQFF. The CDR3 nucleotides read TGTGCCAGTAGTATGAAAGGGCTCGGGAATGAGCAGTTCTTC.

This clonotype is deemed medium-sized (0.01 to 0.1%). The chain links TRBV7-2 to TRBJ1-6; D possibly corresponds to TRBD1 (5 bases). Per germline, CDR1 SGHTA and CDR2 FQGNSA. V lost 1 base and J 5 bases, leaving 9 bases between the germline ends. The CDR3 is made up of 15 amino acids. The chain's CDR3 is CASSLVGTDNSPLHF. The CDR3 nucleotides are TGTGCCAGCAGCTTAGTAGGGACGGATAATTCACCCCTCCACTTT.